A selection of T cell receptor beta chains follows, all from one sample in a study of shared clonotypes between healthy human individuals. Repertoires were generated with immunoSEQ multiplex PCR, while TCRdb's copy carries only in-frame clones and drops some. This sample yields about 680,000 clones, of which around 90% are seen a single time; approximately 24% belongs to the top ten. Sequencing was carried out using naive CD8+ T cells sorted from blood. Source of these receptors: a man in his thirties or forties in good health. Both conserved end residues are part of each CDR3. Fields, in order: V gene, D gene, clone size, J gene, CDR3 DNA, CDR3 protein. D genes are given only for firm matches. Part of the rows lack a size; the others show once, few, many or a class for expanded clones.

>TRBV7-6|TRBD2|.|TRBJ2-5
TGTGCCAGCAGCTTAGAAAGCCTAGCGGGGGCTGTTAGGGACTTC
CASSLESLAGAVRDF
>TRBV7-9|TRBD2|.|TRBJ2-5
TGTGCCAGCAGCTGGTTATTAGGACTAGCGGATCAAGAGACCCAGTACTTC
CASSWLLGLADQETQYF
>TRBV19|.|.|TRBJ2-1
TGTGCCAGTACGGCGGGGTTGGATTACAATGAGCAGTTCTTC
CASTAGLDYNEQFF
>TRBV29-1|.|once|TRBJ1-2
TGCAGCGTTTATGGAAGCCTTCAGGGGAATGGCTACACCTTC
CSVYGSLQGNGYTF
>TRBV5-1|.|.|TRBJ2-3
TGCGCCAGCAGCTTGCTCTGGCAGGGAGGTACAGATACGCAGTATTTT
CASSLLWQGGTDTQYF
>TRBV7-9|.|.|TRBJ2-5
TGTGCCAGCAGCTTACCAGGGGAAAGGATCCAGTACTTC
CASSLPGERIQYF
>TRBV28|TRBD2|.|TRBJ2-1
TGTGCCAGCACCCGACTAGCGGGAGTCCATGAGCAGTTCTTC
CASTRLAGVHEQFF
>TRBV7-3|.|once|TRBJ2-1
TGTGCCAGCAGCTTAAAGAGTTACTCCTACAATGAGCAGTTCTTC
CASSLKSYSYNEQFF
>TRBV5-6|TRBD2|.|TRBJ2-7
TGTGCCAGCAGCTTGGGAGCGGGGGTTCGATGGGAGCAGTACTTC
CASSLGAGVRWEQYF
>TRBV7-9|.|.|TRBJ1-2
TGTGCCAGCAACATGGAGGGGCCCGGCTATGGCTACACCTTC
CASNMEGPGYGYTF
>TRBV28|TRBD2|.|TRBJ2-7
TGTGCCAGCAGTTTATTGGCCCCGGCGGGAGAAACCTACGAGCAGTACTTC
CASSLLAPAGETYEQYF
>TRBV19|TRBD2|.|TRBJ2-1
TGTGCCAGTAGTATCGGACAAATTCGCAAGCGGGAGGAGGACTACAATGAGCAGTTCTTC
CASSIGQIRKREEDYNEQFF
>TRBV14|.|.|TRBJ2-1
TGTGCCAGCAGCCAAGAGGTTTCAGCGGGCCCTTACAATGAGCAGTTCTTC
CASSQEVSAGPYNEQFF
>TRBV11-2|.|few|TRBJ1-1
TGTGCCAGCAGCTTACCCCAGGGCTCTGAAGCTTTCTTT
CASSLPQGSEAFF
>TRBV10-3|.|once|TRBJ2-7
TGTGCCATCGTAGCGGAGAACTCCTACGAGCAGTACTTC
CAIVAENSYEQYF
>TRBV6-5|.|.|TRBJ2-5
TGTGCCAGCTTGGACCTAAGATGGGAGACCCAGTACTTC
CASLDLRWETQYF
>TRBV28|.|.|TRBJ2-1
TGTGCCAGCAGTTTATGGGCCACCCAGTCCTACAATGAGCAGTTCTTC
CASSLWATQSYNEQFF
>TRBV6-5|TRBD2|.|TRBJ2-1
TGTGCCAGCAGTTATCGAGGACTAGGGGACTACAATGAGCAGTTCTTC
CASSYRGLGDYNEQFF
>TRBV7-4|.|.|TRBJ2-5
TGTGCCAGCAGCTTAGCGCTACCTCTCCCGTACCAAGAGACCCAGTACTTC
CASSLALPLPYQETQYF
>TRBV7-9|TRBD1|.|TRBJ2-5
TGTGCCAGCAGCTTTGTTGGGTCTTACCGGGACAGGCAAGAGACCCAGTACTTC
CASSFVGSYRDRQETQYF
>TRBV18|.|once|TRBJ1-1
TGTGCCAGCTCACCACGCCCGGGTCCGAATCTGAACACTGAAGCTTTCTTT
CASSPRPGPNLNTEAFF
>TRBV2|TRBD1|once|TRBJ2-1
TGTGCCTCCAGGGGACAGGTCGATGAGCAGTTCTTC
CASRGQVDEQFF
>TRBV6-5|.|.|TRBJ1-1
TGTGCCAGCAGTTACTCTTTGACAGTCCAAGCTTTCTTT
CASSYSLTVQAFF
>TRBV5-6|TRBD2|.|TRBJ2-1
TGTGCCAGCAGCTTGGCCGGGACTAGCGGGAGGTTTGAGCAGTTCTTC
CASSLAGTSGRFEQFF
>TRBV15|.|once|TRBJ2-7
TGTGCCACCAGCAGAGATTCTAGTTTCTACGAGCAGTACTTC
CATSRDSSFYEQYF
>TRBV5-1|.|.|TRBJ2-7
TGCGCCAGCAGCTTGGACCCGGACAGCAACTCCTACGAGCAGTACTTC
CASSLDPDSNSYEQYF
>TRBV5-1|.|.|TRBJ2-3
TGCGCCAGCAGCTTGGGAGTGACACAGGGTCACACAGATACGCAGTATTTT
CASSLGVTQGHTDTQYF
>TRBV28|.|.|TRBJ2-1
TGTGCCAGCAGTTGGGTAACCTACAATGAGCAGTTCTTC
CASSWVTYNEQFF
>TRBV27|TRBD1|.|TRBJ1-5
TGTGCCAGCAGTTTAGGAACAGGGGGTCATCAGCCCCAGCATTTT
CASSLGTGGHQPQHF
>TRBV29-1|TRBD2|.|TRBJ2-1
TGCAGCGTTCTGGGGCTAGCGGGAGGGTCGGTGTACAATGAGCAGTTCTTC
CSVLGLAGGSVYNEQFF
>TRBV29-1|.|.|TRBJ2-1
TGCAGCGTTGTACCTACTGGCCATGAGCAGTTCTTC
CSVVPTGHEQFF
>TRBV19|.|.|TRBJ2-7
TGTGCCAGTAGTAGCGGGACAGCCTACGAGCAGTACTTC
CASSSGTAYEQYF
>TRBV9|TRBD2|once|TRBJ2-1
TGTGCCAGCAGCGGTGGAGGACTAGCGGGACCATCGAGCTCCTACAATGAGCAGTTCTTC
CASSGGGLAGPSSSYNEQFF
>TRBV28|TRBD1|.|TRBJ1-4
TGTGCCAGCAGTTTACTGACAGGGACCCTATTTAATGAAAAACTGTTTTTT
CASSLLTGTLFNEKLFF
>TRBV6-6|.|.|TRBJ2-7
TGTGCCAGCAGTGGGGGGACATACCCCTACGAGCAGTACTTC
CASSGGTYPYEQYF
>TRBV6-1|.|.|TRBJ2-7
TGTGCCAGCAGTGAACCTCTCTCGTGGGAGCAGTACTTC
CASSEPLSWEQYF
>TRBV27|TRBD1|.|TRBJ2-7
TGTGCCAGCAGTGGTAAGAATGGACAGGCGGCCTACGAGCAGTACTTC
CASSGKNGQAAYEQYF
>TRBV9|.|.|TRBJ2-7
TGTGCCAGCAGCGTAGATGAAACCTACGAGCAGTACTTC
CASSVDETYEQYF
>TRBV7-9|.|.|TRBJ2-5
TGTGCCAGCAGTCTTGCCTCGAGGCTCCCGGAGACCCAGTACTTC
CASSLASRLPETQYF
>TRBV27|.|.|TRBJ2-3
TGTGCCAGCAGTCCGGGTCCCGAACCCACAGATACGCAGTATTTT
CASSPGPEPTDTQYF
>TRBV6-4|.|.|TRBJ2-1
TGTGCCAGCAGTCAGTCTGGTAATGAGCAGTTCTTC
CASSQSGNEQFF
>TRBV9|.|.|TRBJ2-5
TGTGCCAGCAGCCCGAGGGGTGGGGGACCATCAGAGACCCAGTACTTC
CASSPRGGGPSETQYF
>TRBV7-9|TRBD1|.|TRBJ1-1
TGTGCCAGCAACTACAGGGGCGACACTGAAGCTTTCTTT
CASNYRGDTEAFF
>TRBV6-1|TRBD1|few|TRBJ2-6
TGTGCCAGCAGTGAGGGACAGGACTCGGCCAACGTCCTGACTTTC
CASSEGQDSANVLTF
>TRBV11-2|.|.|TRBJ2-1
TGTGCCAGCAGCTTAAGAAGCGCAGACAAGCAGTTCTTC
CASSLRSADKQFF
>TRBV29-1|.|.|TRBJ1-1
TGCAGCGTTGAACTCCGCTGGACGGATAACACTGAAGCTTTCTTT
CSVELRWTDNTEAFF
>TRBV4-1|.|once|TRBJ2-6
TGCGCCAGCAGCGAGCCTTCTGGGGCCAACGTCCTGACTTTC
CASSEPSGANVLTF
>TRBV9|.|.|TRBJ1-2
TGTGCCAGCAGCGTATACGGGGAGAGCTATGGCTACACCTTC
CASSVYGESYGYTF
>TRBV28|.|.|TRBJ2-2
TGTGCCAGCCTATCTCCCGGGGAGCTGTTTTTT
CASLSPGELFF
>TRBV28|.|.|TRBJ2-2
TGTGCCAGCACCTTCGGAGTGGGGGAAGCCGGGGAGCTGTTTTTT
CASTFGVGEAGELFF
>TRBV7-9|.|.|TRBJ1-2
TGTGCCAGCAGCTTGGGGGACACTAACTATGGCTACACCTTC
CASSLGDTNYGYTF
>TRBV7-9|.|.|TRBJ1-2
TGTGCCAGCAGCTTAGGGGGTGGCTATGGCTACACCTTC
CASSLGGGYGYTF
>TRBV4-1|TRBD1|.|TRBJ1-2
TGCGCCAGCAGCCCGACGGACAGGGGGAGATATGGCTACACCTTC
CASSPTDRGRYGYTF
>TRBV27|.|once|TRBJ2-7
TGTGCCAGCAGCTATAGCGGAGACGGCATTGGGGAGCAGTACTTC
CASSYSGDGIGEQYF
>TRBV19|.|few|TRBJ2-2
TGTGCCAGTAGAACCTTGGAGGCCGGGGAGCTGTTTTTT
CASRTLEAGELFF
>TRBV4-1|TRBD1|once|TRBJ2-5
TGCGCCAGCAGCTACCGGGACAGCAATCAAGAGACCCAGTACTTC
CASSYRDSNQETQYF
>TRBV15|.|.|TRBJ2-7
TGTGCCACCAGCAGTGGGTCCCTTAGGTACGAGCAGTACTTC
CATSSGSLRYEQYF
>TRBV27|TRBD1|.|TRBJ2-7
TGTGCCAGCAGTTCAAGCAGGGGGAAATACGAGCAGTACTTC
CASSSSRGKYEQYF
>TRBV6-6|.|.|TRBJ1-1
TGTGCCAGCAGTTACTCAGGAGGGACTGAAGCTTTCTTT
CASSYSGGTEAFF
>TRBV7-9|TRBD2|.|TRBJ2-2
TGTGCCAGCAGCACTAGCGGGAGAGAAACCGGGGAGCTGTTTTTT
CASSTSGRETGELFF